The clone carrying this T cell receptor beta chain was detected a few times. Irradiated, violet-dye-labeled stimulator cells, roughly 200,000 in number, were plated with roughly 200,000 CFSE-labeled responder cells. After the reaction, proliferating CFSE-low CD3+CD4+ and CD3+CD8+ responders were sorted. The sample belongs to a study of graft-versus-host responses after intestinal transplantation. Method: immunoSEQ multiplex PCR; TCRdb's copy keeps in-frame clones and lacks some. Of 23,000 or so clones in the sample, roughly 33% were seen once. CDR3 length: 10 residues. CDR1 MNHEY and CDR2 SMNVEV come from the germline V gene (reference sequence). V lost 8 bases and J 8 bases, leaving 8 bases between the germline ends. Broader study findings: When patients had graft-donor T cell macrochimerism, their allografts held high graft-versus-host to host-versus-graft clonal ratios. There were GvH clones found in recipient marrow, and some of them appeared first in ileum or blood.

The sample in question was alloreactive CD8+ T cells from a mixed lymphocyte reaction culture, obtained before intestinal transplant. Subset reported: CFSE-low proliferating T cells sorted from approximately 6-day pre-transplant mixed lymphocyte reaction (GvH or HvG direction). The chain uses TRBV27 and TRBJ2-3; D is uncertain. The receptor's source is a human patient who received an intestinal transplant. The CDR3 coding sequence is TGTGCCAGCGGCCACGCTACGCAGTATTTT. Translated: CASGHATQYF.